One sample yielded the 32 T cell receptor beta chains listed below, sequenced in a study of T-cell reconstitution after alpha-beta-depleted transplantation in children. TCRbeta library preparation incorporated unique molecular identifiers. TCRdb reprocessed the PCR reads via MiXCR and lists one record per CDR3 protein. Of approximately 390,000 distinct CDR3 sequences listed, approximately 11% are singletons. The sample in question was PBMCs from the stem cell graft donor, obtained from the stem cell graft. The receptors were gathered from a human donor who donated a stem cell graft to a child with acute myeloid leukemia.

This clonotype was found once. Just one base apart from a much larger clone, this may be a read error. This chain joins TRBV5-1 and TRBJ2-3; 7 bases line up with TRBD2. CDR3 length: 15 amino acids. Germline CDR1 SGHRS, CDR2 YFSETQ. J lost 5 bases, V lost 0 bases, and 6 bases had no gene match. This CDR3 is CASSLEVGGLDTQYF. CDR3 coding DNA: TGCGCCAGCAGCTTGGAGGTGGGAGGGCTAGATACGCAGTATTTT.

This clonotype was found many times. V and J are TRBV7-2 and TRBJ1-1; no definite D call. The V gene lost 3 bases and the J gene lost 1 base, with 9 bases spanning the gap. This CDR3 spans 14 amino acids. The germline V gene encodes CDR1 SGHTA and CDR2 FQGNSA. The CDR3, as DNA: TGTGCCAGCAGCTTTAAATCATCGAACACTGAAGCTTTCTTT. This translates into CASSFKSSNTEAFF.

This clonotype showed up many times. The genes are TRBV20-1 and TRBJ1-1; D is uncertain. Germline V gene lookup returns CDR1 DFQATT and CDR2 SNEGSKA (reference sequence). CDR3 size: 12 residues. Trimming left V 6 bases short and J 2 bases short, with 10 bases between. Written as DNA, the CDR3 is TGCAGTGCGGGTGGACTTAACACTGAAGCTTTCTTT. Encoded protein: CSAGGLNTEAFF.

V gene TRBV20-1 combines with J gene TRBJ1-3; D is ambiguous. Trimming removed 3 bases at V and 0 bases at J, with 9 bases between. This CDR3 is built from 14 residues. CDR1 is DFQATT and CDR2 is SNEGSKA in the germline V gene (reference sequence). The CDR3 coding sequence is TGCAGTGCTAGGAGTGGCGACTCTGGAAACACCATATATTTT. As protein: CSARSGDSGNTIYF.

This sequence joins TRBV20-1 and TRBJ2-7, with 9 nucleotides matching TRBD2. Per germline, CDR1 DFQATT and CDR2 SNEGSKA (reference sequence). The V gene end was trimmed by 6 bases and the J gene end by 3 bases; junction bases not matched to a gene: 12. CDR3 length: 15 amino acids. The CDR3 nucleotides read TGCAGTGCCCTGCGCCAGCGGGGGGTTCACTACGAGCAGTACGTC. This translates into CSALRQRGVHYEQYV.

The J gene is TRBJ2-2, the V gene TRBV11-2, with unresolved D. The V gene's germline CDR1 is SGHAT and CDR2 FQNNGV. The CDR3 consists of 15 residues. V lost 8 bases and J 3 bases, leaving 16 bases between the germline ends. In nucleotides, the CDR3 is TGTGCCAGCCGCCGGATGAGTCTGGACACCGGGGAGCTGTTTTTT. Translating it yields CASRRMSLDTGELFF.

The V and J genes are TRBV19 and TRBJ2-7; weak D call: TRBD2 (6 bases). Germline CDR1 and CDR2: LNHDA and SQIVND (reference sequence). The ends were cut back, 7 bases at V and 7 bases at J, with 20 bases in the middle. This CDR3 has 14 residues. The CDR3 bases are TGTGCCAGTACCGAAGGCGGGGCTTTTGGGGAGCAGTACTTC. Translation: CASTEGGAFGEQYF.

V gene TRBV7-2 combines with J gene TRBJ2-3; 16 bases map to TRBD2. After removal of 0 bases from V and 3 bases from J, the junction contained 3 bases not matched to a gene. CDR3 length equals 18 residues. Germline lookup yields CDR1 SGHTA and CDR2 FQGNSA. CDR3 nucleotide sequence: TGTGCCAGCAGCTTAGCGGGACTAGCGGGAGGGCGAACAGATACGCAGTATTTT. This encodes CASSLAGLAGGRTDTQYF.

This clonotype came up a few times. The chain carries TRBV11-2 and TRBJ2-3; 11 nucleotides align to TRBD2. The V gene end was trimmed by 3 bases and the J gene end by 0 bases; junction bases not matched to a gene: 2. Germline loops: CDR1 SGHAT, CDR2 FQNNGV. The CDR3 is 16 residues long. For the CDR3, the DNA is TGTGCCAGCAGCTTCACTAGCGGGGGAAGCACAGATACGCAGTATTTT. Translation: CASSFTSGGSTDTQYF. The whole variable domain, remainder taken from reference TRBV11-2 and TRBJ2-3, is EAGVAQSPRYKIIEKRQSVAFWCNPISGHATLYWYQQILGQGPKLLIQFQNNGVVDDSQLPKDRFSAERLKGVDSTLKIQPAKLEDSAVYLCASSFTSGGSTDTQYFGPGTRLTVL.

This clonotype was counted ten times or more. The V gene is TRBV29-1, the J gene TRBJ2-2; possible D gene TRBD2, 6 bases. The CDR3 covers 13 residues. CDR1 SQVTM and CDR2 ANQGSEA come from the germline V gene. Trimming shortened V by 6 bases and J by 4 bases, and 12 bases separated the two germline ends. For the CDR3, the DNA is TGCAGCGTCATACGGGGAGGCACCGGGGAGCTGTTTTTT. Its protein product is CSVIRGGTGELFF.

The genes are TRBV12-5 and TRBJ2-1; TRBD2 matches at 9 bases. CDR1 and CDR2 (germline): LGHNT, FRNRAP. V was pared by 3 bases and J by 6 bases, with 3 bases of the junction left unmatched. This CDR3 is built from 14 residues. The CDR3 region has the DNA TGTGCTAGTGGTTTAGGCGGGGGGGCCAATGAGCAGTTCTTC. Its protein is CASGLGGGANEQFF.

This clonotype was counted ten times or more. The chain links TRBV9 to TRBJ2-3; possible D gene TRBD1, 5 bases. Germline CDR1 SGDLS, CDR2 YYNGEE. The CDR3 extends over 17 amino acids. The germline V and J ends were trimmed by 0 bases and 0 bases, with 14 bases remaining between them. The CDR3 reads CASSVDGLRASTDTQYF. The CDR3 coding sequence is TGTGCCAGCAGCGTAGATGGTCTCAGGGCTAGCACAGATACGCAGTATTTT.

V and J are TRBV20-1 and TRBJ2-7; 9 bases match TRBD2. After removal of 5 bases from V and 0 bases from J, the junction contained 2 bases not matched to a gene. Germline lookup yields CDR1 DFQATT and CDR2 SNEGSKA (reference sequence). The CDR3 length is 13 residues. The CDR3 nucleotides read TGCAGTGCTCTTAGCGGGAGCTCCTACGAGCAGTACTTC. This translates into CSALSGSSYEQYF.

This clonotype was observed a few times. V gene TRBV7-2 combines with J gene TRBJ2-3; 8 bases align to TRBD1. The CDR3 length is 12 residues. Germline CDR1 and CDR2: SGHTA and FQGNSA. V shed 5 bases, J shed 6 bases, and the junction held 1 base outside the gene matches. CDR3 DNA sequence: TGTGCCAGCAGCCGGACAGGGGATACGCAGTATTTT. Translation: CASSRTGDTQYF.

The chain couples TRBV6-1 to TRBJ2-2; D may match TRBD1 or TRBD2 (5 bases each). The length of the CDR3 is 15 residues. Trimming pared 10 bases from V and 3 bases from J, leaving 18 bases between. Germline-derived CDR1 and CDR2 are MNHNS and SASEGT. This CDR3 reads CAIKEGRADTGELFF. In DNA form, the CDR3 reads TGTGCCATCAAAGAGGGCAGGGCGGACACCGGGGAGCTGTTTTTT.

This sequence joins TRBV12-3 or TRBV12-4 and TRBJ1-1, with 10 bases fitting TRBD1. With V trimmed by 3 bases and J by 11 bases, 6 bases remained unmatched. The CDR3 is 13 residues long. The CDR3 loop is CASSFHGTGAAFF. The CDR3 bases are TGTGCCAGCAGTTTCCACGGGACAGGGGCGGCTTTCTTT.

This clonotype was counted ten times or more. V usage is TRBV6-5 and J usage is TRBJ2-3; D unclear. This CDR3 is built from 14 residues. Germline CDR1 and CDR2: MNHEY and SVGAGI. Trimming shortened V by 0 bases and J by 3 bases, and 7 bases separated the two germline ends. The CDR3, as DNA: TGTGCCAGCAGTTACTCGGATTTTACAGATACGCAGTATTTT. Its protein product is CASSYSDFTDTQYF.

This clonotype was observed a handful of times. CDR3 nucleotides: TGCAGTCAAACGCCGGGACTACCAACAGATACGCAGTATTTT. This gives the protein CSQTPGLPTDTQYF. The chain links TRBV20-1 to TRBJ2-3; 7 nucleotides align to TRBD2. Per germline, CDR1 DFQATT and CDR2 SNEGSKA (reference sequence). This CDR3 is 14 amino acids long. V shed 8 bases, J shed 3 bases, and the junction held 11 bases outside the gene matches.

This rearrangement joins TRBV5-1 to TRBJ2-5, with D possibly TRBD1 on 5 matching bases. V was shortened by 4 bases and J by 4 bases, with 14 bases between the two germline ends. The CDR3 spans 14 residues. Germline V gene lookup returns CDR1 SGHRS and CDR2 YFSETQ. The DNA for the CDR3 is TGCGCCAGCAGCAGGGGTCTCGCCCCAGAGACCCAGTACTTC. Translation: CASSRGLAPETQYF.

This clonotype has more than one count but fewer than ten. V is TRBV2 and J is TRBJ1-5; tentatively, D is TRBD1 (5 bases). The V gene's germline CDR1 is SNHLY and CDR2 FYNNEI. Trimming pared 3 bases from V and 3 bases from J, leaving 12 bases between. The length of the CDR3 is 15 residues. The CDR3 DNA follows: TGTGCCAGCAGTGAGGTGGCGGGGGACAATCAGCCCCAGCATTTT. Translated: CASSEVAGDNQPQHF. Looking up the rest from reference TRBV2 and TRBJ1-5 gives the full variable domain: EPEVTQTPSHQVTQMGQEVILRCVPISNHLYFYWYRQILGQKVEFLVSFYNNEISEKSEIFDDQFSVERPDGSNFTLKIRSTKLEDSAMYFCASSEVAGDNQPQHFGDGTRLSIL.

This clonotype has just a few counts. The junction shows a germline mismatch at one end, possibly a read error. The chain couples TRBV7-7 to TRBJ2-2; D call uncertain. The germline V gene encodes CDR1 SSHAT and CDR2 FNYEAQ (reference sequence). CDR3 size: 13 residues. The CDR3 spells CASSPRVWGELFF. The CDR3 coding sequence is TGTGCTAGCAGCCCGCGAGTCTGGGGGGAGCTGTTTTTT.

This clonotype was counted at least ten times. This CDR3 is CASSLGRTGLIKSSYNEQFF. CDR3 sequence (DNA): TGTGCCAGCAGTTTAGGGAGGACAGGGCTCATAAAGAGCTCCTACAATGAGCAGTTCTTC. The rearrangement links TRBV12-3 or TRBV12-4 to TRBJ2-1, with TRBD1 identical over 8 bases. The CDR3 runs 20 residues. V dropped 1 base and J dropped 0; count of bases not matched to a gene: 14.

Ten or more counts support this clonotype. The CDR3 DNA reads as TGCAGTGCTTCGTTTAAAATAGCGGGAGGCTTCAAATACGAGCAGTACTTC. Its translation: CSASFKIAGGFKYEQYF. This sequence joins TRBV20-1 and TRBJ2-7; TRBD2 agrees at 10 bases. Germline CDR1 and CDR2: DFQATT and SNEGSKA (reference sequence). The CDR3 spans 17 residues. Trimming removed 5 bases from V and 4 bases from J; junction bases left unmatched: 17.

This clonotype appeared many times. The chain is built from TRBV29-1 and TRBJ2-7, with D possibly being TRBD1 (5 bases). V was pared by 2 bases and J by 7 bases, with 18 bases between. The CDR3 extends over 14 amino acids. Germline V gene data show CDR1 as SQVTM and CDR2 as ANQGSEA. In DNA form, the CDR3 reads TGCAGCGTTGAACTCGACAGTGGGGAATGGGAGCAGTACTTC. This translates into CSVELDSGEWEQYF.

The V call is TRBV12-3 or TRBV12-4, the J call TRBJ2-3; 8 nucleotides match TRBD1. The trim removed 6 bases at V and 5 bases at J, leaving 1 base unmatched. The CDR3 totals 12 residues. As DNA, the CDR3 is TGTGCCAGCAGGACAGGGGTAGATACGCAGTATTTT. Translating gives CASRTGVDTQYF.

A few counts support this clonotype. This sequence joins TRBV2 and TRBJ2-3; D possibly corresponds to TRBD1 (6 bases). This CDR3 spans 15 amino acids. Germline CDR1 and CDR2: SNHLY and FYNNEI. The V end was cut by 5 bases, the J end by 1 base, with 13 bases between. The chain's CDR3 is CASSTGTSRTDTQYF. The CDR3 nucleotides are TGTGCCAGCAGTACCGGGACATCCCGCACAGATACGCAGTATTTT.

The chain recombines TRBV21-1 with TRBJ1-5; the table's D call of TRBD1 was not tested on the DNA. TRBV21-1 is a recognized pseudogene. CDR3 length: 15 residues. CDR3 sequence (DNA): TGTGCCAGCAGCCCGACTCGGGCGAGGAATCAGCCCCAGCATTTT. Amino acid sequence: CASSPTRARNQPQHF.

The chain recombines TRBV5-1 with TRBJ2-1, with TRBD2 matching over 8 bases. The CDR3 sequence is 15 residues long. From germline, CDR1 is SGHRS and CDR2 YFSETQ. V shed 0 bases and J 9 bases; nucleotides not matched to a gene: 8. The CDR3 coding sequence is TGCGCCAGCAGCTTGGTAGGACTAGCCGTCACTGAGCAGTTCTTC. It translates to CASSLVGLAVTEQFF.

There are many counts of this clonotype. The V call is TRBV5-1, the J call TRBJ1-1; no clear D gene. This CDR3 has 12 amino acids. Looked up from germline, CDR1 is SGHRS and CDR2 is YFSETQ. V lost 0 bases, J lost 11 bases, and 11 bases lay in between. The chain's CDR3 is CASSLERETAFF. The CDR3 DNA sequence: TGCGCCAGCAGCTTGGAGAGGGAAACCGCTTTCTTT.

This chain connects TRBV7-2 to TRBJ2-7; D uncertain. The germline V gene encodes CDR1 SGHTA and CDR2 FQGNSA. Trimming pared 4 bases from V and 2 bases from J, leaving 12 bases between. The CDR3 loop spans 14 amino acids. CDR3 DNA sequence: TGTGCCAGCAGCTCGGGCCCTCAACCCTACGAGCAGTACTTC. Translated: CASSSGPQPYEQYF.

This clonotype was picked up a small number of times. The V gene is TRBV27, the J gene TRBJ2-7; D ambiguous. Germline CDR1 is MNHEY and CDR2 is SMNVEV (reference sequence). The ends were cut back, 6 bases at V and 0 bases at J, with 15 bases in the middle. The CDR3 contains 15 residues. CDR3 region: CASSSKGHSSYEQYF. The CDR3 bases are TGTGCCAGCAGCTCCAAAGGGCACAGCTCCTACGAGCAGTACTTC.

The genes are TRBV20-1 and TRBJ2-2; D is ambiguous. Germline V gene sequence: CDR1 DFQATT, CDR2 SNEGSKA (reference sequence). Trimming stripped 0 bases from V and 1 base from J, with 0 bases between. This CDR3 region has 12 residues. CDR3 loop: CSARENTGELFF. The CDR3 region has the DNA TGCAGTGCTAGAGAGAACACCGGGGAGCTGTTTTTT.